This T cell receptor beta chain was identified during a study of blood T cell repertoires in COVID-19. Whole-study context: Some COVID-19 samples were acute and others convalescent; all came from the United States, Italy and Spain. T cells, B-cell-depleted T cells, or PBMCs supplied cDNA or gDNA.

Methods used by the authors: Scientists estimated how many nucleated cells there were by amplifying reference gene primers. TCRdb keeps only in-frame clones here, not all; method: immunoSEQ multiplex PCR. For V, J and clone size, that table is used; D and trimming come from the DNA. The table lists approximately 140,000 clones, roughly 88% of them singletons. The CDR3 covers 13 residues. The V end lost 2 bases, the J end lost 8 bases, and 9 bases lay between the germline ends. Sequencing was carried out using peripheral blood. The source of this sequence is a man between 60 and 75 years old with active or convalescent COVID-19. J is TRBJ1-4 and V is TRBV12-3 or TRBV12-4, with D possibly matching TRBD1 (6 bases). This CDR3 reads CASSLQGLEKLFF. DNA for the CDR3: TGTGCCAGCAGTTTACAGGGGTTAGAAAAACTGTTTTTT.